The clone carrying this T cell receptor (beta chain) was recorded at least ten times. The antigen is unknown. Authors of the study amplified TCR beta CDR3 regions from RNA transcripts. TCR CDR3 underwent first-round RT-PCR with the HTBI primer set. TCRdb re-called the multiplex PCR reads through MiXCR, storing one row per CDR3 protein. The repertoire holds some 490,000 distinct CDR3 sequences, with more than 15% as singletons. This record belongs to a study of T cells in Graves' hyperthyroidism and ophthalmopathy. The wider study: Prior to any treatment, at the point of initial diagnosis, peripheral blood was collected.

Germline V gene sequence: CDR1 DFQATT, CDR2 SNEGSKA (reference sequence). This CDR3 comprises 17 residues. V lost 2 bases and J 2 bases, leaving 18 bases between the germline ends. General study points: Among clonotypes expanded in thyroid above 0.001, most were also found in blood.

The chain couples TRBV20-1 to TRBJ2-2, with D possibly being TRBD2 (5 bases). The sequencing input was blood. This TCR derives from a woman in her thirties with Graves' ophthalmopathy. CDR3 DNA sequence: TGCAGTGCTAGAACTAGTACTCCCCGGCAAAACACCGGGGAGCTGTTTTTT. This encodes CSARTSTPRQNTGELFF.